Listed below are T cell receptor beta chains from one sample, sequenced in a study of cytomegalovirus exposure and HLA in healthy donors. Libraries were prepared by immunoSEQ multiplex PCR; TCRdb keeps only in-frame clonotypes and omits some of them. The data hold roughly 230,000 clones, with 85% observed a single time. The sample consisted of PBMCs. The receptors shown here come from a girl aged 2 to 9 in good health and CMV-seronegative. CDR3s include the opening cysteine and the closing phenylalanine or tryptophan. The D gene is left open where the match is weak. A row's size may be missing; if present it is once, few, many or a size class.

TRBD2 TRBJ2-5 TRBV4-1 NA TGCGCCAGCAGCCAAGTATCGACCGGGGGGGCGAGGGAGACCCAGTACTTC CASSQVSTGGARETQYF
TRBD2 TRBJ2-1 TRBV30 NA TGTGCCTGGAGTGTACGGCGACTAGCGGGGTACAATGAGCAGTTCTTC CAWSVRRLAGYNEQFF
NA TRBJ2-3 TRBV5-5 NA TGTGCCAGCAGGGGGGGGACGGGACATTTCACAGATACGCAGTATTTT CASRGGTGHFTDTQYF
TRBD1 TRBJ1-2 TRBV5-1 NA TGCGCCAGCAGCTTAACCACAGGGGGCCCCACCTATGGCTACACCTTC CASSLTTGGPTYGYTF
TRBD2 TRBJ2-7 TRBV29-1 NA TGCAGCGTTTTGGGACTAGGGACCTACGAGCAGTACTTC CSVLGLGTYEQYF
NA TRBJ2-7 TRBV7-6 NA TGTGCCAGCAGCGGGGGGTCAGGGACCTACGAGCAGTACTTC CASSGGSGTYEQYF
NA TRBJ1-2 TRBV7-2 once TGTGCCAGCAGCTTAGACAGGGACTATGGCTACACCTTC CASSLDRDYGYTF
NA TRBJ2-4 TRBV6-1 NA TGTGCCAGCAGCGACCTTTGGGCAGGCGAAAACATTCAGTACTTC CASSDLWAGENIQYF
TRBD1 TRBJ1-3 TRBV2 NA TGTGCCAGCAGTGGACAGGGCAGGGGAAACACCATATATTTT CASSGQGRGNTIYF
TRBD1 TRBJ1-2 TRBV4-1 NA TGCGCCAGCAGCCAAGAAGACAGGGGGCGTACCTATGGCTACACCTTC CASSQEDRGRTYGYTF
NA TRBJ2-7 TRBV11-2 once TGTGCCAGCAGCTTAGATGCGGCCCAGAAATACGAGCAGTACTTC CASSLDAAQKYEQYF
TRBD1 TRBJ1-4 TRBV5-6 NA TGTGCCAGCAGCTGGACAGGGACTAATGAAAAACTGTTTTTT CASSWTGTNEKLFF
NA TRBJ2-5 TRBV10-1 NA TGCGCCAGCAGTGAGAGAGCGGTACAAGAGACCCAGTACTTC CASSERAVQETQYF
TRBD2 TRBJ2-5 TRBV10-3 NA TGTGCCATCGGGAGGGGACTAGCGGGATTTGTCGAGACCCAGTACTTC CAIGRGLAGFVETQYF
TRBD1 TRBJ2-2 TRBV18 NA TGTGCCAGCTCACGTCTTGAGACAGGGGGCGGCTCGGGCACCGGGGAGCTGTTTTTT CASSRLETGGGSGTGELFF
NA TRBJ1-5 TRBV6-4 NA TGTGCCAGCAGTGACTCGGAAAGGAGGGGTAGCAATCAGCCCCAGCATTTT CASSDSERRGSNQPQHF
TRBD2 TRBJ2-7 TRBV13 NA TGTGCCAGCAGTCTTCAGCCCAAGACTAGCGGCCTCAGGGGCGAGCAGTACTTC CASSLQPKTSGLRGEQYF
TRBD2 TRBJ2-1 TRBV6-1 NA TGTGCCAGCAGTGAAGCGCTTCGGGCGGGGGGGTACAATGAGCAGTTCTTC CASSEALRAGGYNEQFF
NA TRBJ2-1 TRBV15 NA TGTGCCACCAGCGGCTTGTGGGGGGTAGGCTACAATGAGCAGTTCTTC CATSGLWGVGYNEQFF
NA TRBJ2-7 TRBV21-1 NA TGTGCCAGCGCCTTTAGCGGATTCTGCTACGAGCAGTACTTC CASAFSGFCYEQYF
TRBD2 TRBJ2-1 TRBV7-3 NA TGTGCCAGCAGCCTAGCGGGGGGACCCTACAATGAGCAGTTCTTC CASSLAGGPYNEQFF
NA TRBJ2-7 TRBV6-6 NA TGTGCCAGCAGTTACTCTGGTTCTTCTAACTACGAGCAGTACTTC CASSYSGSSNYEQYF
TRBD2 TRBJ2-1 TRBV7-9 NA TGTTCCAGCAGCCCGGGACTAGCGGGAGACCACAATGAGCAGTTCTTC CSSSPGLAGDHNEQFF
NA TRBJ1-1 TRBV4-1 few TGCGCCAGCAGCCAAGTTGCGGGGTACACTGAAGCTTTCTTT CASSQVAGYTEAFF